Described below is a single T cell receptor beta chain sequence and its context. This record comes from a study of T cell responses to AZD1222 COVID-19 vaccine. Assay used: immunoSEQ multiplex PCR; TCRdb lists only in-frame clones, some missing. The table lists roughly 170,000 clones, about 85% of them singletons, with about 3% in the top ten. V lost 8 bases to trimming and J lost 1 base; unmatched junction nucleotides: 11. This CDR3 has 15 residues. CDR1 and CDR2 (germline): MDHEN, SYDVKM. The chain combines TRBV28 with TRBJ2-7, with 7 bases lining up with TRBD1. The TCR originated in an adult in good health. The sequencing here drew on peripheral blood, taken on day 0 of AZD1222 vaccination. The CDR3 nucleotides are TGTGCCAGCGGGACAGCGTCGGTTATGTCCTACGAGCAGTACTTC. Translation gives CASGTASVMSYEQYF.